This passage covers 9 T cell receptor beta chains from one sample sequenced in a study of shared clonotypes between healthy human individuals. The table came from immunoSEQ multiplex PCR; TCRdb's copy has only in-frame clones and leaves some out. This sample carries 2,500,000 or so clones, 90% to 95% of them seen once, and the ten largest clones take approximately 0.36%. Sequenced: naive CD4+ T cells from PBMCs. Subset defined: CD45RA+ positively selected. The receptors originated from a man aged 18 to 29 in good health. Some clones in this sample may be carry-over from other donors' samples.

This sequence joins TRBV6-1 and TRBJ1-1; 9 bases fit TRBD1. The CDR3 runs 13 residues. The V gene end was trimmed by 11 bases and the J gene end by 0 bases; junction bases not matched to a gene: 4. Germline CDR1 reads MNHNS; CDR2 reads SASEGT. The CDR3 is CAGTGSLNTEAFF. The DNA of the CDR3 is TGTGCCGGGACAGGGAGTTTGAACACTGAAGCTTTCTTT.

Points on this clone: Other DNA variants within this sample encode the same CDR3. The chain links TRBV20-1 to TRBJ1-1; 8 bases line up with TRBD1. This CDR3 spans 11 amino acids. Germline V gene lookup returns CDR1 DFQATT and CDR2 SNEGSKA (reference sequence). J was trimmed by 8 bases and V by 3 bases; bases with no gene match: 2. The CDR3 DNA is TGCAGTGCTAGCCGGGACAGGGAAGCTTTCTTT. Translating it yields CSASRDREAFF.

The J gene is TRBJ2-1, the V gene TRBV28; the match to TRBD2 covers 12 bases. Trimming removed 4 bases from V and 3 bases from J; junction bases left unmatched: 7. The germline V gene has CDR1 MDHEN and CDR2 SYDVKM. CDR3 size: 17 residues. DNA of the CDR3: TGTGCCAGCAGTTCTCGTCGGACTAGCGGGATCTACAATGAGCAGTTCTTC. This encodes CASSSRRTSGIYNEQFF. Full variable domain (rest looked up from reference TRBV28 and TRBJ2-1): DVKVTQSSRYLVKRTGEKVFLECVQDMDHENMFWYRQDPGLGLRLIYFSYDVKMKEKGDIPEGYSVSREKKERFSLILESASTNQTSMYLCASSSRRTSGIYNEQFFGPGTRLTVL.

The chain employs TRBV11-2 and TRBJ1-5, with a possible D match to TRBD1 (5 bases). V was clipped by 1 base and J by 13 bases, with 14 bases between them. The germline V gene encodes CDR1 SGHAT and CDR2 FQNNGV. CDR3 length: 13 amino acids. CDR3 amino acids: CASSLGGTDFQHF. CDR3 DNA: TGTGCCAGCAGCTTAGGTGGGACGGACTTTCAGCATTTT.

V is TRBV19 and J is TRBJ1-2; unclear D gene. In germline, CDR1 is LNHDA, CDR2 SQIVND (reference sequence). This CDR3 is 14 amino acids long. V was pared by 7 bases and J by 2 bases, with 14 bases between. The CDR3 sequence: CASTTRAQNYGYTF. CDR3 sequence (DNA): TGTGCCAGTACCACACGGGCGCAGAACTATGGCTACACCTTC. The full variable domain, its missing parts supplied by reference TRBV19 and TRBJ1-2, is DGGITQSPKYLFRKEGQNVTLSCEQNLNHDAMYWYRQDPGQGLRLIYYSQIVNDFQKGDIAEGYSVSREKKESFPLTVTSAQKNPTAFYLCASTTRAQNYGYTFGSGTRLTVV.

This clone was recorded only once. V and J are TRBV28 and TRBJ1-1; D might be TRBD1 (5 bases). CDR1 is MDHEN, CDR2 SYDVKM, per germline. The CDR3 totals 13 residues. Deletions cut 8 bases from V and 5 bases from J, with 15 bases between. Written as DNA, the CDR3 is TGTGCCAGCCGGGGTACAGGATTAACTGAAGCTTTCTTT. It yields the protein CASRGTGLTEAFF.

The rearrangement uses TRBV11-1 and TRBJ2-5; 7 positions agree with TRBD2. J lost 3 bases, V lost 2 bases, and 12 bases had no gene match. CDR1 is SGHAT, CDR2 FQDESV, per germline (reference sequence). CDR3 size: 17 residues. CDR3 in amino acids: CASSLRRGVAGEETQYF. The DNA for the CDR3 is TGTGCCAGCAGCTTAAGGCGTGGAGTGGCGGGAGAAGAGACCCAGTACTTC.

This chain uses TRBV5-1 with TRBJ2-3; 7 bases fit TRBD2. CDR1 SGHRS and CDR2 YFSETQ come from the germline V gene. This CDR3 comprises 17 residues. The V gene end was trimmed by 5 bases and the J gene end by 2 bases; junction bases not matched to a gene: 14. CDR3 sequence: CASRRGPASGNTDTQYF. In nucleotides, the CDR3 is TGCGCCAGCAGACGAGGTCCGGCTAGCGGAAACACAGATACGCAGTATTTT.

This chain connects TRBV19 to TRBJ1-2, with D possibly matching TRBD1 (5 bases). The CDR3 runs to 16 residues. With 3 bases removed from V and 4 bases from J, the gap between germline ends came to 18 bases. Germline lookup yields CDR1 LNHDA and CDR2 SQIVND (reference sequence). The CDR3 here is CASSIPGTASGYGYTF. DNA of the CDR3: TGTGCCAGTAGTATCCCGGGGACGGCTTCGGGCTATGGCTACACCTTC.